This passage covers 29 T cell receptor beta chains from one sample sequenced in a study of shared clonotypes between healthy human individuals. Libraries were prepared by immunoSEQ multiplex PCR; TCRdb keeps only in-frame clonotypes and omits some of them. Of hundreds of thousands of clones detected, 74% appear once; the ten largest clones hold 1.5% to 2%. Sequencing was done on a sample of memory CD4+ T cells sorted from blood. The subset: CD45RA-negative fraction. These receptors were taken from a young woman in good health.

This clone was counted between two and nine times. V gene TRBV4-1 combines with J gene TRBJ2-7, with TRBD2 matching over 7 bases. Looked up from germline, CDR1 is MGHRA and CDR2 is YSYEKL. The V gene end was trimmed by 0 bases and the J gene end by 2 bases; junction bases not matched to a gene: 7. CDR3 length: 16 amino acids. The CDR3 region is CASSQDQTSRAYEQYF. In nucleotides, the CDR3 is TGCGCCAGCAGCCAAGATCAGACTAGCAGAGCCTACGAGCAGTACTTC.

The J gene is TRBJ1-4, the V gene TRBV2; TRBD1 is a possible D gene (6 bases). The CDR3 has 14 amino acids. Germline CDR1 SNHLY, CDR2 FYNNEI. Trimming stripped 6 bases from V and 5 bases from J, with 13 bases between. The CDR3 here is CASSGGTSNEKLFF. The CDR3 coding sequence is TGTGCCAGCAGCGGCGGGACATCGAATGAAAAACTGTTTTTT.

This clone was seen once. This chain connects TRBV18 to TRBJ2-1; 9 bases map to TRBD2. J lost 7 bases, V lost 3 bases, and 10 bases had no gene match. CDR1 is KGHSH, CDR2 LQKENI, per germline. The CDR3 covers 16 residues. In nucleotides, the CDR3 is TGTGCCAGCTCACCTACTAGCGGGTGGATTGGGAATGAGCAGTTCTTC. Translating gives CASSPTSGWIGNEQFF.

The chain joins TRBV6-4 to TRBJ2-5, with 14 bases identical to TRBD2. V lost 8 bases, J lost 5 bases, and 13 bases stayed unmatched. From germline, CDR1 is MRHNA and CDR2 SNTAGT. This CDR3 has 17 residues. Here the CDR3 DNA reads TGTGCCAGCGCTGAGGGACTAGCGGGAGTTATGCGGGAGACCCAGTACTTC. Protein: CASAEGLAGVMRETQYF.

There are many counts of this clone. The chain combines TRBV7-8 with TRBJ2-1, with a weak D call TRBD2 (5 bases). The germline CDR1 and CDR2 sequences are SGHVS and FQNEAQ. The CDR3 sequence is 15 residues long. The ends were cut back, 4 bases at V and 7 bases at J, with 17 bases in the middle. This CDR3 is CASSSNAGFGNEQFF. The CDR3 DNA sequence: TGTGCCAGCAGCTCAAACGCGGGCTTTGGTAATGAGCAGTTCTTC.

The chain is built from TRBV4-2 and TRBJ1-4, with TRBD1 identical over 7 bases. The CDR3 spans 16 residues. V lost 2 bases, J lost 2 bases, and 5 bases stayed unmatched. Germline V CDR1 and CDR2: LGHNA, YNFKEQ. CDR3 region: CASSQRAGGTNEKLFF. CDR3 coding DNA: TGTGCCAGCAGCCAACGGGCAGGGGGTACTAATGAAAAACTGTTTTTT.

This chain links TRBV5-4 with TRBJ2-5; TRBD2 matches at 7 bases. This CDR3 comprises 16 residues. Unmatched junction bases numbered 9, after V lost 4 bases and J lost 0 bases. CDR1 is SGHNT, CDR2 YYREEE, per germline (reference sequence). CDR3 residues: CASSPGLADYQETQYF. The CDR3 DNA reads as TGTGCCAGCAGCCCTGGGCTAGCGGACTACCAAGAGACCCAGTACTTC.

The genes are TRBV5-6 and TRBJ2-3; the D is unclear. The CDR3 runs 13 residues. Between the trimmed V and J ends, which lost 4 bases and 5 bases, there was a span of 11 bases. Germline lookup yields CDR1 SGHDT and CDR2 YYEEEE. CDR3 DNA sequence: TGTGCCAGCAGCCCCGACGTCTTAGATACGCAGTATTTT. Translation: CASSPDVLDTQYF.

The V call is TRBV2, the J call TRBJ2-1; 7 bases match TRBD2. V lost 7 bases and J lost 9; bases outside the gene matches: 9. The CDR3 runs 13 residues. Germline lookup yields CDR1 SNHLY and CDR2 FYNNEI. In DNA form, the CDR3 reads TGTGCCAGCACCGGTACTAGCGAGGGTGAGCAGTTCTTC. Translated, it gives CASTGTSEGEQFF.

The chain uses TRBV6-5 and TRBJ2-1; 7 positions agree with TRBD1. The CDR3 spans 15 residues. V trimming: 5 bases; J trimming: 2 bases; junction bases outside the gene matches: 6. Germline V gene data show CDR1 as MNHEY and CDR2 as SVGAGI. The CDR3 DNA follows: TGTGCCAGCAGTCGACAGGGTTTTACCTACAATGAGCAGTTCTTC. Translation: CASSRQGFTYNEQFF.

This rearrangement joins TRBV27 to TRBJ1-5; tentatively, D is TRBD1 (5 bases). Trimming shortened V by 6 bases and J by 7 bases, and 16 bases separated the two germline ends. The CDR3 has 14 amino acids. CDR1 and CDR2 from the germline V gene are MNHEY and SMNVEV (reference sequence). The CDR3 DNA is TGTGCCAGCAGCGCCGGACGGTGGGGGCAGCCCCAGCATTTT. It yields the protein CASSAGRWGQPQHF.

J is TRBJ2-1 and V is TRBV11-2; 7 bases map to TRBD1. Germline V gene sequence: CDR1 SGHAT, CDR2 FQNNGV. The CDR3 loop spans 15 amino acids. V was pared by 4 bases and J by 4 bases, with 7 bases of the junction left unmatched. This chain's CDR3 is CASSYGRGFYNEQFF. CDR3 in DNA: TGTGCCAGCAGCTATGGCAGGGGGTTTTACAATGAGCAGTTCTTC.

The genes are TRBV30 and TRBJ1-5, with TRBD1 matching 8 bases. The CDR3 extends over 15 amino acids. Unmatched junction bases numbered 6, after V lost 2 bases and J lost 3 bases. CDR1 and CDR2 (germline): GTSNPN, SVGIG (reference sequence). The CDR3 region has the DNA TGTGCCTGGAGTCTCAGGGGGCTGGACAATCAGCCCCAGCATTTT. Translating gives CAWSLRGLDNQPQHF.

The rearrangement links TRBV27 to TRBJ2-1, with D possibly TRBD2 on 5 matching bases. The V end was cut by 1 base, the J end by 9 bases, with 19 bases between. The CDR3 length is 16 residues. Germline loops: CDR1 MNHEY, CDR2 SMNVEV (reference sequence). CDR3 nucleotides: TGTGCCAGCAGTTTATTATGGCGTCCTTACGAGGGTGAGCAGTTCTTC. Translated: CASSLLWRPYEGEQFF.

The chain is built from TRBV30 and TRBJ2-7, with D perhaps matching TRBD2 (5 bases). There are 13 residues in the CDR3. Trimming left V 1 base short and J 0 bases short, with 7 bases between. Looked up from germline, CDR1 is GTSNPN and CDR2 is SVGIG (reference sequence). CDR3 loop: CAWSAGYSYEQYF. CDR3 nucleotides: TGTGCCTGGAGTGCGGGGTACTCCTACGAGCAGTACTTC. The full variable domain, its missing parts supplied by reference TRBV30 and TRBJ2-7, is SQTIHQWPATLVQPVGSPLSLECTVEGTSNPNLYWYRQAAGRGLQLLFYSVGIGQISSEVPQNLSASRPQDRQFILSSKKLLLSDSGFYLCAWSAGYSYEQYFGPGTRLTVT.

This rearrangement joins TRBV7-2 to TRBJ2-1; the D gene is possibly TRBD2 (6 bases). Trimming took 1 base from V and 3 from J, leaving 13 bases between them. CDR3 size: 16 residues. The germline V gene encodes CDR1 SGHTA and CDR2 FQGNSA. CDR3 loop: CASSLVPSVGYNEQFF. Here the CDR3 DNA reads TGTGCCAGCAGCTTAGTCCCTAGCGTCGGCTACAATGAGCAGTTCTTC.

The gene calls are TRBV19 and TRBJ2-5, with a tentative D call TRBD2 (6 bases). The CDR3 runs to 13 residues. V lost 9 bases to trimming and J lost 3 bases, with 14 bases between them. The germline gives CDR1 LNHDA, CDR2 SQIVND (reference sequence). The CDR3 DNA reads TGTGCCAGCTTCGGCGGGAACGAAGAGACCCAGTACTTC. This sequence encodes CASFGGNEETQYF.

The chain uses TRBV27 and TRBJ1-5; the D is unclear. Germline loops: CDR1 MNHEY, CDR2 SMNVEV (reference sequence). This CDR3 contains 13 residues. Trimming shortened V by 0 bases and J by 7 bases, and 7 bases separated the two germline ends. CDR3 nucleotide sequence: TGTGCCAGCAGTTTATCCTCCAGGCAGCCCCAGCATTTT. Its protein is CASSLSSRQPQHF.

The rearrangement links TRBV15 to TRBJ2-5, with D tentatively TRBD1 (6 bases). Deletions cut 3 bases from V and 3 bases from J, with 20 bases between. Germline V CDR1 and CDR2: LNHNV, YYDKDF (reference sequence). This CDR3 spans 17 amino acids. The CDR3 region is CATSRRWGRRIEETQYF. The CDR3 DNA sequence: TGTGCCACCAGCAGGCGATGGGGGCGCCGGATAGAAGAGACCCAGTACTTC.

V usage is TRBV11-1 and J usage is TRBJ1-2; D gene uncertain. The CDR3 is made up of 13 amino acids. CDR1 is SGHAT and CDR2 is FQDESV in the germline V gene (reference sequence). V was shortened by 5 bases and J by 8 bases, with 15 bases between the two germline ends. The CDR3 spells CASSPMDHRGYTF. In nucleotides, the CDR3 is TGTGCCAGCAGCCCAATGGATCACCGGGGCTACACCTTC.

This chain connects TRBV4-2 to TRBJ2-3, with 8 bases matching TRBD2. Germline assignment: CDR1 LGHNA and CDR2 YNFKEQ. CDR3 length: 15 amino acids. The V segment lost 4 bases and the J segment 5 bases; nucleotides outside the gene matches: 8. The CDR3: CASSRGGTRRDTQYF. The CDR3 bases are TGTGCCAGCAGCCGAGGGGGGACTAGGAGAGATACGCAGTATTTT.

With regard to this clone: Compared with germline, one end of the junction differs, possibly owing to a read error. The chain combines TRBV2 with TRBJ2-3, with 7 bases aligning to TRBD2. The CDR3 consists of 16 residues. Germline loops: CDR1 SNHLY, CDR2 FYNNEI. CDR3: CASREEEGLPTDTQYF. Written as DNA, the CDR3 is TGTGCCAGCAGGGAAGAGGAGGGACTACCCACAGATACGCAGTATTTT.

Of note for this clone: The sample has other DNA sequences that encode this CDR3 too. The rearrangement joins TRBV6-6 to TRBJ1-4; D remains unclear. This CDR3 has 14 amino acids. Germline CDR1 reads MNHNY; CDR2 reads SVGAGI (reference sequence). V was cut by 2 bases and J by 2 bases, with 6 bases left in between. The CDR3 loop is CASSYGDTNEKLFF. CDR3 in DNA: TGTGCCAGCAGTTACGGTGACACTAATGAAAAACTGTTTTTT.

This clone was picked up a small number of times. The V call is TRBV11-2, the J call TRBJ2-3; no clear D gene. V gave up 1 base and J gave up 11 bases, with 13 bases separating them. Germline-derived CDR1 and CDR2 are SGHAT and FQNNGV. The CDR3 covers 13 residues. CDR3: CASSLVSFEGQYF. CDR3 sequence (DNA): TGTGCCAGCAGCTTAGTGAGTTTCGAAGGGCAGTATTTT.

The gene calls are TRBV7-6 and TRBJ2-7; the match to TRBD2 covers 13 bases. Germline-derived CDR1 and CDR2 are SGHVS and FNYEAQ. The V segment lost 1 base and the J segment 6 bases; nucleotides outside the gene matches: 12. The CDR3 has 18 residues. CDR3 in amino acids: CASSLVPGGTSGKAEQYF. Written as DNA, the CDR3 is TGTGCCAGCAGCTTAGTCCCAGGGGGGACTAGCGGGAAGGCCGAGCAGTACTTC.

The chain uses TRBV19 and TRBJ1-5; D remains ambiguous. From germline, CDR1 is LNHDA and CDR2 SQIVND (reference sequence). Between the trimmed V and J ends, which lost 6 bases and 0 bases, there was a span of 9 bases. This CDR3 region has 14 residues. CDR3 DNA sequence: TGTGCCAGTAGCCCACACTATAGCAATCAGCCCCAGCATTTT. Protein: CASSPHYSNQPQHF.

The chain employs TRBV29-1 and TRBJ2-2; TRBD2 might be the D (6 bases). Trimming took 6 bases from V and 5 from J, leaving 16 bases between them. The CDR3 contains 14 residues. The germline gives CDR1 SQVTM, CDR2 ANQGSEA. CDR3 in DNA: TGCAGCGTGGGCCAGAGGGCGGGAACCGGGGAGCTGTTTTTT. This translates into CSVGQRAGTGELFF.

This rearrangement joins TRBV7-9 to TRBJ2-2; D unresolved. The V end was cut by 1 base, the J end by 5 bases, with 5 bases between. CDR3 length: 13 residues. The germline V gene has CDR1 SEHNR and CDR2 FQNEAQ (reference sequence). CDR3 region: CASSLDGTGELFF. CDR3 sequence (DNA): TGTGCCAGCAGCTTAGACGGGACCGGGGAGCTGTTTTTT.

V and J are TRBV4-2 and TRBJ1-2; TRBD1 aligns across 10 bases. The germline CDR1 and CDR2 sequences are LGHNA and YNFKEQ. CDR3 length: 16 residues. J lost 4 bases, V lost 4 bases, and 9 bases had no gene match. The CDR3 spells CASSPDRQGASYGYTF. CDR3 nucleotide sequence: TGTGCCAGCAGCCCCGATCGACAGGGGGCAAGCTATGGCTACACCTTC.